Each of the 19 T cell receptor beta chains below was sequenced from the same sample in a study of cytomegalovirus exposure and HLA in healthy donors. The study ran its PCR with 60 Vbeta and 13 Jbeta primers. Sequencing used immunoSEQ multiplex PCR; TCRdb keeps in-frame clones, though not all of them. The sample lists some 130,000 clones, roughly 80% seen once, with 1.3% to 1.5% in the top ten. Specimen: PBMCs. The receptors were sampled from a female donor in good health and CMV-seronegative.

The chain employs TRBV6-5 and TRBJ1-4; TRBD1 agrees at 7 bases. The CDR3 sequence is 14 residues long. CDR1 is MNHEY, CDR2 SVGAGI, per germline. V was pared by 8 bases and J by 6 bases, with 9 bases of the junction left unmatched. The CDR3 DNA is TGTGCCAGCCAACCTAGAGACAGGGATGAAAAACTGTTTTTT. It encodes CASQPRDRDEKLFF.

This chain uses TRBV7-8 with TRBJ2-3; TRBD2 agrees at 10 bases. V shed 2 bases and J 2 bases; nucleotides not matched to a gene: 4. CDR1 is SGHVS, CDR2 FQNEAQ, per germline. The CDR3 has 16 residues. The CDR3 loop is CASSLSGTSDTDTQYF. The CDR3 DNA sequence: TGTGCCAGCAGCTTATCCGGGACTAGCGACACAGATACGCAGTATTTT.

The chain combines TRBV9 with TRBJ2-2, with TRBD2 as a possible D gene (6 bases). CDR1 and CDR2 (germline): SGDLS, YYNGEE. The V end lost 5 bases, the J end lost 6 bases, and 11 bases lay between the germline ends. This CDR3 region has 13 residues. Written as DNA, the CDR3 is TGTGCCAGCAGGTCCCCGGGGGCCGGGGAGCTGTTTTTT. Its protein product is CASRSPGAGELFF.

This sequence joins TRBV10-3 and TRBJ1-1; no firm D call. The V gene's germline CDR1 is ENHRY and CDR2 SYGVKD. This CDR3 region has 13 residues. Trimming shortened V by 2 bases and J by 7 bases, and 11 bases separated the two germline ends. The CDR3: CAISEPAGDEAFF. The CDR3 DNA is TGTGCCATCAGTGAGCCCGCAGGTGATGAAGCTTTCTTT.

This clone has only a few counts. The chain joins TRBV7-2 to TRBJ2-7; 8 nucleotides match TRBD1. The J segment lost 10 bases and the V segment lost 8 bases, leaving 10 bases of the junction unmatched. The CDR3 is 12 amino acids. The germline gives CDR1 SGHTA, CDR2 FQGNSA. The CDR3 sequence is CASLGQAPEQYF. DNA of the CDR3: TGTGCCAGCTTGGGACAGGCCCCCGAACAGTACTTC.

A remark on this clone: One end of the junction fails to match germline, which may point to a read error. The rearrangement joins TRBV19 to TRBJ2-3, with 9 bases fitting TRBD2. The CDR3 is made up of 16 amino acids. Germline CDR1 LNHDA, CDR2 SQIVND (reference sequence). This CDR3 is CASRDLSGSGTDTQYF. The CDR3 DNA reads TGTGCCAGTCGCGATCTTAGCGGGAGTGGAACAGATACACAGTATTTT.

This clone showed up just a few times. The chain uses TRBV2 and TRBJ1-5; 10 nucleotides match TRBD1. CDR1 is SNHLY, CDR2 FYNNEI, per germline. With V trimmed by 6 bases and J by 8 bases, 10 bases remained unmatched. The CDR3 extends over 15 amino acids. CDR3 sequence reads: CASSPGTGDEKPQHF. CDR3 DNA sequence: TGTGCCAGCAGCCCAGGGACAGGGGATGAGAAGCCCCAGCATTTT.

The V gene is TRBV9, the J gene TRBJ1-1; the D gene is possibly TRBD1 (5 bases). Per germline, CDR1 SGDLS and CDR2 YYNGEE. The CDR3 extends over 15 amino acids. Trimming pared 4 bases from V and 4 bases from J, leaving 17 bases between. In DNA form, the CDR3 reads TGTGCCAGCAGCCCGAGGGGAGGGCAGGGCACTGAAGCTTTCTTT. Protein: CASSPRGGQGTEAFF.

The chain joins TRBV7-8 to TRBJ2-7; tentative D call: TRBD2 (5 bases). This CDR3 comprises 14 residues. V was cut by 0 bases and J by 6 bases, with 12 bases left in between. Germline V gene sequence: CDR1 SGHVS, CDR2 FQNEAQ. Here the CDR3 reads CASSLARNAGEQYF. The CDR3 bases are TGTGCCAGCAGCTTAGCTCGTAATGCGGGCGAGCAGTACTTC.

The chain links TRBV7-9 to TRBJ2-4; 8 bases match TRBD1. Germline trimming cut 3 bases from V and 7 bases from J; bases unmatched to any gene: 2. Per germline, CDR1 SEHNR and CDR2 FQNEAQ (reference sequence). There are 13 residues in the CDR3. This CDR3 is CASSLDRVNIQYF. CDR3 sequence (DNA): TGTGCCAGCAGCTTGGACAGGGTTAACATTCAGTACTTC.

The V and J genes are TRBV28 and TRBJ2-5, with 8 bases identical to TRBD1. The ends lost 6 bases at V and 2 bases at J; junction bases unmatched: 5. CDR1 is MDHEN and CDR2 is SYDVKM in the germline V gene. This CDR3 region has 14 residues. The CDR3 nucleotides are TGTGCCAGCAGCCGTAGGACAGGGCAAGAGACCCAGTACTTC. Translated: CASSRRTGQETQYF. Supplemented by reference TRBV28 and TRBJ2-5, the full variable domain reads DVKVTQSSRYLVKRTGEKVFLECVQDMDHENMFWYRQDPGLGLRLIYFSYDVKMKEKGDIPEGYSVSREKKERFSLILESASTNQTSMYLCASSRRTGQETQYFGPGTRLLVL.

The rearrangement uses TRBV13 and TRBJ2-5; D may be TRBD2 (6 bases). The J call could be wrong; TRBJ2-7 is a better fit for the DNA end. The CDR3 has 15 amino acids. From germline, CDR1 is PRHDT and CDR2 FYEKMQ (reference sequence). CDR3 bases: TGTGCCAGCTACCCGGGAGCTAACGAGACCTACGAGCAGTACTTC. Its translation: CASYPGANETYEQYF.

V is TRBV7-8 and J is TRBJ1-2; D is uncertain. Between the trimmed V and J ends, which lost 5 bases and 4 bases, there was a span of 17 bases. This CDR3 is 15 amino acids long. CDR1 is SGHVS and CDR2 is FQNEAQ in the germline V gene. As DNA, the CDR3 is TGTGCCAGCAGCCCAGGCGCCAGTGGAATCTATGGCTACACCTTC. It is translated as CASSPGASGIYGYTF. Using reference TRBV7-8 and TRBJ1-2 for the parts outside the CDR3, the full variable domain is GAGVSQSPRYKVAKRGQDVALRCDPISGHVSLFWYQQALGQGPEFLTYFQNEAQLDKSGLPSDRFFAERPEGSVSTLKIQRTQQEDSAVYLCASSPGASGIYGYTFGSGTRLTVV.

This clone has just a few counts. The chain links TRBV9 to TRBJ1-2; possibly TRBD1 for D (6 bases). CDR1 is SGDLS, CDR2 YYNGEE, per germline. V gave up 0 bases and J gave up 7 bases, with 19 bases separating them. CDR3 length: 16 amino acids. The CDR3 DNA reads as TGTGCCAGCAGCGTAGGACCCAGCAGGGGAGAAAGTGGCTACACCTTC. It translates to CASSVGPSRGESGYTF.

The chain employs TRBV15 and TRBJ1-2, with TRBD1 matching over 9 bases. Germline CDR1 reads LNHNV; CDR2 reads YYDKDF (reference sequence). V trimming: 4 bases; J trimming: 5 bases; junction bases outside the gene matches: 11. CDR3 length equals 16 residues. CDR3 region: CATSTGANRGLYGYTF. CDR3 DNA sequence: TGTGCCACCAGCACGGGGGCAAACAGGGGGCTATATGGCTACACCTTC.

Written as DNA, the CDR3 is TGTGCCAGCAGTCCAACACCCGGGACTTTCAATGAGCAGTTCTTC. This codes for CASSPTPGTFNEQFF. This chain uses TRBV28 with TRBJ2-1; weak D call: TRBD2 (6 bases). V was shortened by 5 bases and J by 6 bases, with 17 bases between the two germline ends. Germline V gene lookup returns CDR1 MDHEN and CDR2 SYDVKM. The length of the CDR3 is 15 residues.

The genes are TRBV18 and TRBJ2-2, with 10 bases that match TRBD1. Germline V CDR1 and CDR2: KGHSH, LQKENI. The J segment lost 1 base and the V segment lost 6 bases, leaving 8 bases of the junction unmatched. The CDR3 has 17 amino acids. CDR3 coding DNA: TGTGCCAGCTCTTTCCGGGACAGGGGCTTGAACACCGGGGAGCTGTTTTTT. Protein: CASSFRDRGLNTGELFF.

V gene TRBV4-1 combines with J gene TRBJ2-1; the match to TRBD2 covers 7 bases. There are 19 residues in the CDR3. J was trimmed by 0 bases and V by 2 bases; bases with no gene match: 13. Germline V gene data show CDR1 as MGHRA and CDR2 as YSYEKL. The CDR3 protein is CASSQPRTRAFFSYNEQFF. CDR3 nucleotides: TGCGCCAGCAGCCAACCCCGGACTAGAGCTTTTTTCTCCTACAATGAGCAGTTCTTC.

V gene TRBV9 combines with J gene TRBJ2-5; 7 bases match TRBD1. Germline-derived CDR1 and CDR2 are SGDLS and YYNGEE. V lost 3 bases to trimming and J lost 1 base; unmatched junction nucleotides: 3. CDR3 length equals 14 residues. CDR3 DNA: TGTGCCAGCAGCGGAGGGACAGCCCAAGAGACCCAGTACTTC. The encoded protein is CASSGGTAQETQYF.